Listed here are 27 T cell receptor beta chains from one sample, sequenced in a study of blood T cells in healthy people across ages. A J-beta primer mix and a sample-barcoded 5' primer were used in a second PCR of roughly 6 to 11 cycles. TCRdb re-analysed the 5' RACE reads in MiXCR, keeping a single row per CDR3 protein. The sample lists about 1.7 million distinct CDR3 sequences, 25% to 30% occurring once. The sequencing input was blood. These receptors all stem from a woman aged 25 to 39 in good health.

The table lists this clonotype with a few counts. This chain joins TRBV5-6 and TRBJ2-1, with D tentatively TRBD1 or TRBD2 (5 bases each). The CDR3 is made up of 17 amino acids. V lost 5 bases and J lost 8, with 26 bases in between. Germline CDR1 SGHDT, CDR2 YYEEEE. CDR3 coding DNA: TGTGCCAGCAGTTCTTACCTCGGGGCGGAGTGGGGCCATGAGCAGTTCTTC. Protein sequence: CASSSYLGAEWGHEQFF.

This clonotype was observed once. The gene calls are TRBV20-1 and TRBJ1-4, with 7 bases fitting TRBD1. This CDR3 has 13 amino acids. V was pared by 1 base and J by 9 bases, with 5 bases of the junction left unmatched. From germline, CDR1 is DFQATT and CDR2 SNEGSKA (reference sequence). CDR3 sequence (DNA): TGCAGTGCTAGAGCCAGACAGGGCCAAAAACTGTTTTTT. This gives the protein CSARARQGQKLFF.

This clonotype was counted a few times. The V call is TRBV13, the J call TRBJ2-5; TRBD2 aligns across 15 bases. This CDR3 spans 17 amino acids. Germline-derived CDR1 and CDR2 are PRHDT and FYEKMQ (reference sequence). With 5 bases clipped from V and 5 bases from J, the junction kept 9 bases outside the gene matches. Here the CDR3 reads CASSRTSGRAKEETQYF. The CDR3 coding sequence is TGTGCCAGCAGCCGGACTAGCGGGAGGGCGAAAGAGGAGACCCAGTACTTC.

In this sample, this clonotype turned up a few times. This chain joins TRBV7-9 and TRBJ2-7; 8 positions match TRBD2. This CDR3 has 15 amino acids. The germline V gene has CDR1 SEHNR and CDR2 FQNEAQ (reference sequence). V trimming: 5 bases; J trimming: 2 bases; junction bases outside the gene matches: 8. DNA for the CDR3: TGTGCCAGCAGCGAAGGACTAGCTCGCGCCTACGAGCAGTACTTC. This codes for CASSEGLARAYEQYF.

Many counts were recorded for this clonotype. CDR3 protein: CSARGRGSGETQYF. The CDR3 DNA is TGCAGTGCTAGAGGAAGGGGAAGCGGTGAGACCCAGTACTTC. V usage is TRBV20-1 and J usage is TRBJ2-5; D is tentatively TRBD1 or TRBD2 (5 bases each). The CDR3 length is 14 residues. In germline, CDR1 is DFQATT, CDR2 SNEGSKA (reference sequence). Trimming left V 1 base short and J 5 bases short, with 14 bases between.

This clonotype was counted a few times. V and J are TRBV9 and TRBJ2-5; D not resolved. V was pared by 4 bases and J by 3 bases, with 10 bases between. This CDR3 is built from 13 residues. CDR1 and CDR2 (germline): SGDLS, YYNGEE. Here the CDR3 reads CASSTVPEETQYF. CDR3 sequence (DNA): TGTGCCAGCAGCACGGTCCCCGAAGAGACCCAGTACTTC.

As to this clonotype: A read error is possible here, since a much larger clone lies one base away. The V call is TRBV7-2, the J call TRBJ2-7; D is possibly TRBD1 (5 bases). In germline, CDR1 is SGHTA, CDR2 FQGNSA. The CDR3 has 13 amino acids. For the CDR3, the DNA is TGTGCCAGCAGCCAGGGTTTCTCCTACGAGCTGTACTTC. Translation gives CASSQGFSYELYF.

CDR3 DNA: TGTGCCAGCAATCCGGGGATATACAATGAGCAGTACTTC. This gives the protein CASNPGIYNEQYF. The V and J genes are TRBV6-2 or TRBV6-3 and TRBJ2-1; D may be TRBD2 (5 bases). The end of the DNA fits TRBJ2-7 better, so the J call may be wrong. Germline CDR1 MNHEY, CDR2 SVGEGT. The CDR3 has 13 residues.

This clonotype showed up many times. The junction and the germline gene differ at one end; a read error may be behind it. The genes are TRBV20-1 and TRBJ2-4; 9 bases fit TRBD2. The DNA end is a closer match to TRBJ2-7, so the J assignment may be wrong. CDR3 length: 15 amino acids. Germline lookup yields CDR1 DFQATT and CDR2 SNEGSKA (reference sequence). The CDR3 DNA sequence: TGCAGTGTTAGACAGACGGGACTAGCTTTCAACGAGCAGTACTTC. Translation: CSVRQTGLAFNEQYF.

V usage is TRBV2 and J usage is TRBJ2-7, with D possibly called TRBD1 or TRBD2 (6 bases each). The CDR3 runs 15 residues. With 2 bases removed from V and 3 bases from J, the gap between germline ends came to 14 bases. Germline V gene sequence: CDR1 SNHLY, CDR2 FYNNEI. For the CDR3, the DNA is TGTGCCAGCAGTGAAAGGCCGGGGGCTTTCTACGAGCAGTACTTC. Protein sequence: CASSERPGAFYEQYF.

J is TRBJ2-3 and V is TRBV24-1; D ambiguous. V was cut by 9 bases and J by 6 bases, with 9 bases left in between. From germline, CDR1 is KGHDR and CDR2 SFDVKD. This CDR3 is 11 amino acids long. The CDR3 coding sequence is TGTGCCACCGCCACCGCCGATACGCAGTATTTT. Its translation: CATATADTQYF.

CDR3 sequence: CASSKGKGSSYEQYF. As DNA, the CDR3 is TGTGCCAGCAGCAAAGGGAAGGGGAGTAGCTACGAGCAGTACTTC. The V call is TRBV21-1, the J call TRBJ2-7; the table assigns TRBD1, which was not confirmed against the DNA. TRBV21-1 is described as a pseudogene. This CDR3 region has 15 residues.

There are a few counts of this clonotype. The CDR3 coding sequence is TGTGCCAGCAGCGTAAACAGGGATTTCTCCACTGAAGCTTTCTTT. Translation: CASSVNRDFSTEAFF. This chain joins TRBV9 and TRBJ1-1, with a tentative D call TRBD1 (6 bases). Germline CDR1 SGDLS, CDR2 YYNGEE. The V gene lost 1 base and the J gene lost 4 bases, with 14 bases spanning the gap. The CDR3 covers 15 residues.

Note on this clonotype: It may be a read error: a sequence one base away is much more abundant. The chain carries TRBV5-1 and TRBJ2-7, with 7 bases that match TRBD2. The CDR3 is 17 residues long. Per the germline V gene, CDR1 is SGHRS and CDR2 is YFSETQ. The CDR3 loop reads CASSPRGDPRNTYGQYF. The CDR3, as DNA: TGCGCCAGCAGCCCTCGGGGGGATCCAAGGAATACCTACGGGCAGTACTTC.

The chain joins TRBV12-3 or TRBV12-4 to TRBJ2-5; TRBD1 agrees at 7 bases. The V and J ends lost 7 bases and 5 bases, in that order; junction bases with no gene match: 7. The CDR3 is 13 amino acids. The CDR3 DNA reads TGTGCCAGCACCTTGACAGGGAAGGAGACCCAGTACTTC. Encoded protein: CASTLTGKETQYF.

This clonotype was picked up many times. V and J are TRBV20-1 and TRBJ1-2, with unresolved D. Germline CDR1 DFQATT, CDR2 SNEGSKA (reference sequence). The ends were cut back, 6 bases at V and 8 bases at J, with 13 bases in the middle. This CDR3 is built from 11 residues. CDR3 sequence: CSAMRSEGYTF. CDR3 sequence (DNA): TGCAGTGCGATGCGCTCCGAAGGCTACACCTTC.

The rearrangement joins TRBV7-6 to TRBJ2-3, with TRBD1 matching 7 bases. This CDR3 region has 15 residues. J lost 7 bases, V lost 1 base, and 8 bases had no gene match. The germline gives CDR1 SGHVS, CDR2 FNYEAQ. In DNA form, the CDR3 reads TGTGCCAGCAGCTTAGAGTCAGGGGGATGGAATACGCAGTATTTT. It encodes CASSLESGGWNTQYF.

This clonotype was observed many times. Here the CDR3 DNA reads TGCGCCAGCAGCTTGGATGTGGGAGTTGGAGATACGCAGTATTTT. It specifies CASSLDVGVGDTQYF. The chain combines TRBV5-1 with TRBJ2-3; perhaps TRBD2 as D (5 bases). The CDR3 has 15 amino acids. V lost 0 bases and J 5 bases, leaving 13 bases between the germline ends. Germline loops: CDR1 SGHRS, CDR2 YFSETQ.

The chain has TRBV29-1 and TRBJ2-2, with D perhaps TRBD1 (7 bases). Germline-derived CDR1 and CDR2 are SQVTM and ANQGSEA. V shed 5 bases and J shed 3 bases, with 10 bases lying between them. The CDR3 spans 13 residues. The CDR3 protein is CSVPRGDTGELFF. CDR3 DNA: TGCAGCGTTCCCAGGGGGGACACCGGGGAGCTGTTTTTT.

The V gene is TRBV12-3 or TRBV12-4, the J gene TRBJ2-5, with 8 bases fitting TRBD2. The last part of the DNA fits TRBJ2-7 better; the J call may be wrong. CDR3 length: 16 residues. The CDR3 is CASSLWSGGRSGEQYF. CDR3 DNA: TGTGCCAGCAGTTTATGGAGCGGGGGAAGATCGGGCGAGCAGTACTTC.

This chain uses TRBV12-3 or TRBV12-4 with TRBJ1-1, with D perhaps TRBD1 (5 bases). The CDR3 covers 17 residues. V lost 5 bases, J lost 1 base, and 20 bases lay in between. CDR3: CASSLGLILGENTEAFF. The CDR3 DNA is TGTGCCAGCAGTCTGGGCCTCATTCTGGGGGAGAACACTGAAGCTTTCTTT.

The sample holds many counts of this clonotype. The chain uses TRBV7-2 and TRBJ2-7, with TRBD2 matching over 8 bases. CDR3 length equals 16 residues. In germline, CDR1 is SGHTA, CDR2 FQGNSA. Trimming took 1 base from V and 3 from J; bases not matched to a gene: 8. The chain's CDR3 is CASSLVAGSSYYEQYF. DNA of the CDR3: TGTGCCAGCAGCTTAGTAGCGGGGTCGAGCTACTACGAGCAGTACTTC.

There are many counts of this clonotype. CDR3: CASSIPTSGGRYNEQFF. DNA for the CDR3: TGTGCCAGCAGTATACCCACTAGCGGGGGACGTTACAATGAGCAGTTCTTC. The gene calls are TRBV12-3 or TRBV12-4 and TRBJ2-1; 11 bases line up with TRBD2. The junction had 10 bases not matched to a gene; V was cut back by 5 bases and J by 4 bases. The CDR3 spans 17 residues.

This clonotype has more than one count but fewer than ten. V usage is TRBV6-1 and J usage is TRBJ1-1, with no clear D. V lost 7 bases to trimming and J lost 6 bases, with 18 bases between them. The CDR3 has 14 amino acids. Germline loops: CDR1 MNHNS, CDR2 SASEGT. CDR3 sequence: CASKTGRRSPEAFF. For the CDR3, the DNA is TGTGCCAGCAAAACCGGACGGCGCTCCCCTGAAGCTTTCTTT.

This clonotype was picked up many times. CDR3 DNA: TGTGCCAGCGACCGAGATCGGAGTTCGGACGAGCAGTACTTC. It codes for CASDRDRSSDEQYF. This sequence joins TRBV27 and TRBJ2-7, with D uncertain. The V gene lost 8 bases and the J gene lost 5 bases, with 19 bases spanning the gap. Germline CDR1 is MNHEY and CDR2 is SMNVEV (reference sequence). The length of the CDR3 is 14 residues.

This sequence joins TRBV4-3 and TRBJ1-1, with D tentatively TRBD1 (6 bases). The CDR3 length is 12 residues. The V gene lost 3 bases and the J gene lost 12 bases, with 14 bases spanning the gap. Germline V gene data show CDR1 as LGHNA and CDR2 as YSLEER. The CDR3 is CASSQDGRGTFF. The CDR3 DNA is TGCGCCAGCAGCCAGGACGGCAGGGGAACTTTCTTT.

The CDR3: CASSQVLSGGITDTQYF. The CDR3 DNA follows: TGTGCCAGCAGCCAAGTCCTATCGGGGGGCATCACAGATACGCAGTATTTT. V usage is TRBV3-1 and J usage is TRBJ2-3; a weak D match, TRBD2 (7 bases). There are 17 residues in the CDR3. The V and J ends lost 1 base and 2 bases respectively, with 16 bases between them. The germline gives CDR1 LGHDT, CDR2 YNNKEL (reference sequence).